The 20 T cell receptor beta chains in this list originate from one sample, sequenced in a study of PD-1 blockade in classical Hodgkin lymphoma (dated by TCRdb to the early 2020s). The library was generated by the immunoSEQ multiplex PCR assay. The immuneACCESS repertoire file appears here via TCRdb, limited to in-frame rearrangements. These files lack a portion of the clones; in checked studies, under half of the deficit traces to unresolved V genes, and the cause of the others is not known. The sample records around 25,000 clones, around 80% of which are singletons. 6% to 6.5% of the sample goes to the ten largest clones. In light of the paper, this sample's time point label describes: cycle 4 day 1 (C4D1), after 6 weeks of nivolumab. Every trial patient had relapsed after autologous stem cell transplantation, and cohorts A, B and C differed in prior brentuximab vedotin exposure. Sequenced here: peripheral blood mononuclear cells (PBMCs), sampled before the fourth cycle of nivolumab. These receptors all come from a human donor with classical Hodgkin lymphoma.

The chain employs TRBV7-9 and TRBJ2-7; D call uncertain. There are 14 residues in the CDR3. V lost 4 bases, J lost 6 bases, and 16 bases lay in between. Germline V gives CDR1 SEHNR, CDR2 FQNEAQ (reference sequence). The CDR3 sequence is CASSSTEGFVEQYF. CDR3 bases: TGTGCCAGCAGCTCGACTGAAGGCTTCGTCGAGCAGTACTTC.

The CDR3 protein is CASSGRGLLSSYNSPLHF. In nucleotides, the CDR3 is TGTGCCAGCAGTGGCCGGGGTCTTCTTAGCTCCTATAATTCACCCCTCCACTTT. This sequence joins TRBV6-1 and TRBJ1-6; D is unclear. Trimming stripped 4 bases from V and 0 bases from J, with 16 bases between. Germline CDR1 and CDR2: MNHNS and SASEGT. The CDR3 is made up of 18 amino acids.

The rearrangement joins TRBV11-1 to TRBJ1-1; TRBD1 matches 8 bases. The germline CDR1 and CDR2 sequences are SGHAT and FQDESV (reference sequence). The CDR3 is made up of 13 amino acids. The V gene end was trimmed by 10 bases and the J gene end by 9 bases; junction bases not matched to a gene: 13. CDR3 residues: CATEGRQGSKAFF. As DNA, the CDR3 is TGTGCCACCGAGGGCCGACAGGGGAGTAAAGCTTTCTTT.

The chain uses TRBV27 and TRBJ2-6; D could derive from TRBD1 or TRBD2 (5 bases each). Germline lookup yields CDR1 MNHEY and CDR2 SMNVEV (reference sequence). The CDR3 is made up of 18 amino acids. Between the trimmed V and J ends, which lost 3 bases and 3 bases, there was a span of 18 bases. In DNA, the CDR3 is TGTGCCAGCAGTTTTGAGGGGTACCGCCTTGATGGGGCCAACGTCCTGACTTTC. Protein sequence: CASSFEGYRLDGANVLTF.

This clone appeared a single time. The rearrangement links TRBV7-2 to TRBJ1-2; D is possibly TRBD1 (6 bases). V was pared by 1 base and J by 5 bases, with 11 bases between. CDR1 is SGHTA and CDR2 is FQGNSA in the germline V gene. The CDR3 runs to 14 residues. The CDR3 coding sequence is TGTGCCAGCAGCTTAGAGGGGGGTGGGTATGGCTACACCTTC. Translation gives CASSLEGGGYGYTF.

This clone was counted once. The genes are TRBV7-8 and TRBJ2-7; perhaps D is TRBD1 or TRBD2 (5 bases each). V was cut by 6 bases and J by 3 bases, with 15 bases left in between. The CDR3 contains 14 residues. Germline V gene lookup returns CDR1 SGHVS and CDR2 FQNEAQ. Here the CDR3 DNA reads TGTGCCAGCAGTTCCGGGGCCAGGTTCTACGAGCAGTACTTC. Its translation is CASSSGARFYEQYF.

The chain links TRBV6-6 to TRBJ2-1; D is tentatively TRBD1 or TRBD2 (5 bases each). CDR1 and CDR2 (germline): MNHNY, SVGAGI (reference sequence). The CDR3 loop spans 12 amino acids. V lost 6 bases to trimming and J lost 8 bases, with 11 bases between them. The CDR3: CASSPRDDEQFF. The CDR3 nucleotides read TGTGCCAGCAGCCCTAGGGACGATGAGCAGTTCTTC.

CDR3 region: CASSGDSGQFRLDTQYF. CDR3 DNA sequence: TGTGCCAGCTCGGGGGATTCGGGTCAATTTCGATTAGATACGCAGTATTTT. V usage is TRBV7-6 and J usage is TRBJ2-3, with D possibly being TRBD2 (6 bases). This CDR3 region has 17 residues. The ends were cut back, 8 bases at V and 5 bases at J, with 26 bases in the middle. Germline loops: CDR1 SGHVS, CDR2 FNYEAQ.

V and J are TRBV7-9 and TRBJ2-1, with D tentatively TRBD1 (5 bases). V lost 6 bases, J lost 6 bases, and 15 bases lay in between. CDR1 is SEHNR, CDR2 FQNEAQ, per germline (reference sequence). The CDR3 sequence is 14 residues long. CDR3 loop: CASRRWQGINEQFF. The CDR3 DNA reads TGTGCCAGCAGGCGGTGGCAGGGAATCAATGAGCAGTTCTTC.

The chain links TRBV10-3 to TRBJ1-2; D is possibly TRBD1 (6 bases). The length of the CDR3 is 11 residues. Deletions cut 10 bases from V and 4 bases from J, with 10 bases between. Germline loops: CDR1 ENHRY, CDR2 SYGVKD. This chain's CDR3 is CATTGSYGYTF. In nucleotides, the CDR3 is TGTGCCACCACAGGGTCCTATGGCTACACCTTC.

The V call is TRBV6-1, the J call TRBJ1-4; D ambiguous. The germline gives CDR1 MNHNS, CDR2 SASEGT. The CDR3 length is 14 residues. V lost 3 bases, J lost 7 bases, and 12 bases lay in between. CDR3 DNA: TGTGCCAGCAGTGATTCAAGGCGGGGTGAAAAACTGTTTTTT. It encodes CASSDSRRGEKLFF.

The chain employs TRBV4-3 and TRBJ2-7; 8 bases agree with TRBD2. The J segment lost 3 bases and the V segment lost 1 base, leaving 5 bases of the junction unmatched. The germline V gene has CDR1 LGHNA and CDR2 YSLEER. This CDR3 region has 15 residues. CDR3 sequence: CASSQGLAGDYEQYF. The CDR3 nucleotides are TGCGCCAGCAGCCAAGGGCTAGCGGGTGACTACGAGCAGTACTTC.

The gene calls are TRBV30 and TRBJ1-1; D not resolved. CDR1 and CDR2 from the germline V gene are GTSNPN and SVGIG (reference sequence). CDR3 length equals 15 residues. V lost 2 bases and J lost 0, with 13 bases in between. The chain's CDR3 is CAWSMVDGLNTEAFF. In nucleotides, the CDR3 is TGTGCCTGGAGTATGGTGGACGGGTTGAACACTGAAGCTTTCTTT.

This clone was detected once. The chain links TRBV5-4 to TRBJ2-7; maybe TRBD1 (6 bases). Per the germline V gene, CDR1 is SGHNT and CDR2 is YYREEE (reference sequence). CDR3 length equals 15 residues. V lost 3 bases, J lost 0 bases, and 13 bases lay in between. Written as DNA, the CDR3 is TGTGCCAGCAGCTCCCGACAGGACCCCTCCTACGAGCAGTACTTC. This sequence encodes CASSSRQDPSYEQYF.

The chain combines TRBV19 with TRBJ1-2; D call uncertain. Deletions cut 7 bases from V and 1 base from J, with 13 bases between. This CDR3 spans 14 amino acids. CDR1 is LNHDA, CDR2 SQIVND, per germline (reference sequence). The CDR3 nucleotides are TGTGCCAGTACCTCGGACCTCTTTAACTATGGCTACACCTTC. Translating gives CASTSDLFNYGYTF.

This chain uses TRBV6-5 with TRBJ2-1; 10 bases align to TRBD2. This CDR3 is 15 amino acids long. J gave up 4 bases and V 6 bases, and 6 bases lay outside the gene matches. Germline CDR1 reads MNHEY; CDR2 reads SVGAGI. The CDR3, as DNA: TGTGCCAGCAGACCCGTAGCGGGGGGATACAATGAGCAGTTCTTC. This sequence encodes CASRPVAGGYNEQFF.

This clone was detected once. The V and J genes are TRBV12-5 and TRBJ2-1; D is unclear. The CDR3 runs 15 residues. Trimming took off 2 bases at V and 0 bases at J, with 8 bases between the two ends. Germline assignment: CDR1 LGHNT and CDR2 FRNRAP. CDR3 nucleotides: TGTGCTAGTGGTTTGAAGCTCTCCTCCTACAATGAGCAGTTCTTC. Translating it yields CASGLKLSSYNEQFF.

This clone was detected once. The CDR3 is CASRATGDYGYTF. The CDR3 nucleotides are TGTGCCAGCAGGGCGACAGGGGATTATGGCTACACCTTC. This chain joins TRBV6-5 and TRBJ1-2; 8 positions agree with TRBD1. CDR1 is MNHEY and CDR2 is SVGAGI in the germline V gene. The CDR3 loop spans 13 amino acids. After removal of 6 bases from V and 5 bases from J, the junction contained 5 bases not matched to a gene.

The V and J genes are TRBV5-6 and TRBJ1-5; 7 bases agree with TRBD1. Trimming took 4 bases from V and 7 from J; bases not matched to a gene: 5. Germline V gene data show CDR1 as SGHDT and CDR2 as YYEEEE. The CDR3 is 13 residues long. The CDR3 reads CASSEQGYQPQHF. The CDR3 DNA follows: TGTGCCAGCAGCGAACAGGGGTACCAGCCCCAGCATTTT.

In DNA form, the CDR3 reads TGTGCCAGTAGTATCAACCATTGGGTGGTGGATGAGCAGTTCTTC. This codes for CASSINHWVVDEQFF. The chain has TRBV19 and TRBJ2-1; D is ambiguous. V was clipped by 3 bases and J by 8 bases, with 17 bases between them. Germline V gene lookup returns CDR1 LNHDA and CDR2 SQIVND (reference sequence). CDR3 length: 15 residues.